These T cell receptor beta chains were read from a single sample in a study of Ad26.COV2.S vaccination and SARS-CoV-2 variants. Sequenced by immunoSEQ multiplex PCR; TCRdb stores in-frame clones only, minus some. There are about 320,000 clones in the sample; roughly 80% occur only once, and 2.1% lies in the top ten. This specimen was peripheral blood, taken in a trial of Ad26.COV2.S vaccine versus placebo. The receptors here all came from a person aged 18-60 years who received the Ad26.COV2.S COVID-19 vaccine or a placebo. The CDR3 runs from the conserved cysteine through the conserved F or W. Each record gives: CDR3 DNA, CDR3 protein, D gene, J gene, V gene, clone size. D genes are given only for firm matches. The size of a clone is reported for some rows only, either as once, few or many, or as a class for expanded clones.

TGCGCCAGCAGCCAGTTACCTGGACTAGCGGGGTACAATGAGCAGTTCTTC CASSQLPGLAGYNEQFF TRBD2 TRBJ2-1 TRBV4-1 once
TGTGCCAGCAGTGCCCAACCCGGGGGAGGGGCGGAGACCCAGTACTTC CASSAQPGGGAETQYF TRBD2 TRBJ2-5 TRBV6-1 NA
TGTGCCACCAGCAGAGACGGGAGGGGCGAAACCGGGGAGCTGTTTTTT CATSRDGRGETGELFF TRBD2 TRBJ2-2 TRBV15 NA
TGTGCCAGCAGTTTCCAGGGGGGCAATCAGCCCCAGCATTTT CASSFQGGNQPQHF TRBD1 TRBJ1-5 TRBV27 NA
TGTGCCAGTAGTCTACGGGGTGACTATGGCTACACCTTC CASSLRGDYGYTF NA TRBJ1-2 TRBV19 NA
TGTGCCAGCAGTGTAAACAACCAACGCACAGATACGCAGTATTTT CASSVNNQRTDTQYF NA TRBJ2-3 TRBV2 NA
TGTGCCAGCAGCCAAGGGAGGAATGAGCAGTTCTTC CASSQGRNEQFF NA TRBJ2-1 TRBV3-1/TRBV3-2 NA
TGTGCCAGCAAATTTGGGGAAAAACTGTTTTTT CASKFGEKLFF NA TRBJ1-4 TRBV25-1 NA
TGTGCCAGCAGTTACGGCACCTTGGGTTACACTGAAGCTTTCTTT CASSYGTLGYTEAFF NA TRBJ1-1 TRBV6-5 NA
TGTGCCAGCAGCCCGCTTCATTCTTCACCCCTCCACTTT CASSPLHSSPLHF NA TRBJ1-6 TRBV7-3 NA
TGTGCCAGCAGTTTATTGCAACAGGGGCCCTTGGAGCAGTACTTC CASSLLQQGPLEQYF TRBD1 TRBJ2-7 TRBV27 NA
TGTGCCAGCAGCCCGAGACCGGAAAGCGGCTATGGCTACACCTTC CASSPRPESGYGYTF NA TRBJ1-2 TRBV7-8 once
TGTGCCAGCAAAGAGAGCGGGGGGGCGAATGAGCAGTTCTTC CASKESGGANEQFF TRBD2 TRBJ2-1 TRBV2 NA
TGTGCCAGCGGGGAGACAGGGCTGGAGACTGAAGCTTTCTTT CASGETGLETEAFF TRBD1 TRBJ1-1 TRBV2 NA
TGTGCCAGCAGCCAAGATCCGCGGGCCTCGAACACCGGGGAGCTGTTTTTT CASSQDPRASNTGELFF NA TRBJ2-2 TRBV4-2 NA
TGTGCCAGCAGTCTACACACACGGGCTTTCTTT CASSLHTRAFF NA TRBJ1-1 TRBV6-5 NA
TGCGCCAGCAGCCTCGGGACAGCTAGGGAGCAGCCCCAGCATTTT CASSLGTAREQPQHF TRBD1 TRBJ1-5 TRBV5-1 NA
TGTGCCTGGAGTGGCAGGGCGCGCTATAATTCACCCCTCCACTTT CAWSGRARYNSPLHF NA TRBJ1-6 TRBV30 few
TGTGCCAGCAGCAACCGGACCGTAGATACCCACCTGAACACTGAAGCTTTCTTT CASSNRTVDTHLNTEAFF NA TRBJ1-1 TRBV21-1 once
TGTGCCTGGAGCTCTTGGGGTGGCAATCAGCCCCAGCATTTT CAWSSWGGNQPQHF NA TRBJ1-5 TRBV30 NA
TGTGCCAGCAGTTACGGGACATTCTATGGCTACACCTTC CASSYGTFYGYTF NA TRBJ1-2 TRBV6-5 NA
TGTGCCAGCAGTTATTCTACAGGGCTCGAGACCCAGTACTTC CASSYSTGLETQYF NA TRBJ2-5 TRBV6-6 NA
TGTGCCACCAGTGGAACCAGGGGCGAGCAGTACTTC CATSGTRGEQYF NA TRBJ2-7 TRBV24-1 NA